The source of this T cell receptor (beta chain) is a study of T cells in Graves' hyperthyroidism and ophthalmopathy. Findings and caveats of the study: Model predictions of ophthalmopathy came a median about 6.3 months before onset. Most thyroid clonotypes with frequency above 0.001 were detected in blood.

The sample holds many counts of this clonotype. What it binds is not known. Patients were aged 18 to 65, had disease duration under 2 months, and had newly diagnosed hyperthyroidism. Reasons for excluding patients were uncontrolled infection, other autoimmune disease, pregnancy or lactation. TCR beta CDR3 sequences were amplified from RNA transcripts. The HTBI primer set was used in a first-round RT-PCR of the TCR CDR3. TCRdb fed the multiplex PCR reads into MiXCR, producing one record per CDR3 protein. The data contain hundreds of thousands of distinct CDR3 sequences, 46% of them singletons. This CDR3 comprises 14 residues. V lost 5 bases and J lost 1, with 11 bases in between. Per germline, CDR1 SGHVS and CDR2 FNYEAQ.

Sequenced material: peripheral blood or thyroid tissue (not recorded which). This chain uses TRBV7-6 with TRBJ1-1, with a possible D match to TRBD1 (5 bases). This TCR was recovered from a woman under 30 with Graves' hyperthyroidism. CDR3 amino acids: CASSAGRRNTEAFF. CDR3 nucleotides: TGTGCCAGCAGCGCGGGACGGAGGAACACTGAAGCTTTCTTT.